Each of the 27 T cell receptor beta chains below was sequenced from the same sample in a study of cytomegalovirus exposure and HLA in healthy donors. Both 60 Vbeta primers and 13 Jbeta primers went into the PCR. Using immunoSEQ multiplex PCR, the repertoire was profiled, and TCRdb retains in-frame clones only, with some absent. The sample carries approximately 190,000 clones, approximately 78% recorded once. Sequences were obtained from PBMCs. These receptor sequences come from a woman aged 30 to 39 in good health and CMV-seropositive.

The chain couples TRBV6-4 to TRBJ2-3, with 7 bases that match TRBD1. CDR3 length equals 15 residues. Looked up from germline, CDR1 is MRHNA and CDR2 is SNTAGT. The junction had 11 bases not matched to a gene; V was cut back by 8 bases and J by 3 bases. As DNA, the CDR3 is TGTGCCAGCCGACACCGGGACAGAGGAACAGATACGCAGTATTTT. Translating gives CASRHRDRGTDTQYF.

The CDR3 DNA sequence: TGTGCCAGCAGCGTAGCGGAAGCGGGGGTCACAGATACGCAGTATTTT. Its translation is CASSVAEAGVTDTQYF. The rearrangement uses TRBV9 and TRBJ2-3; 8 bases line up with TRBD2. The CDR3 covers 16 residues. V was pared by 0 bases and J by 2 bases, with 5 bases of the junction left unmatched. Germline V gene lookup returns CDR1 SGDLS and CDR2 YYNGEE. The full variable domain, rest sourced from reference TRBV9 and TRBJ2-3, is DSGVTQTPKHLITATGQRVTLRCSPRSGDLSVYWYQQSLDQGLQFLIQYYNGEERAKGNILERFSAQQFPDLHSELNLSSLELGDSALYFCASSVAEAGVTDTQYFGPGTRLTVL.

CDR3 DNA sequence: TGTGCCAGCAGTTACCAGGCTCCTAATGAAAAACTGTTTTTT. It translates to CASSYQAPNEKLFF. The gene calls are TRBV6-6 and TRBJ1-4; D gene uncertain. Germline CDR1 and CDR2: MNHNY and SVGAGI (reference sequence). V was cut by 2 bases and J by 3 bases, with 7 bases left in between. This CDR3 is 14 amino acids long.

The CDR3 sequence is CASSDVPGDSNQPQHF. The DNA of the CDR3 is TGTGCCAGCAGTGATGTCCCAGGGGATAGCAATCAGCCCCAGCATTTT. The rearrangement links TRBV6-1 to TRBJ1-5; possibly TRBD1 for D (6 bases). The CDR3 totals 16 residues. Trimming pared 3 bases from V and 0 bases from J, leaving 12 bases between. Germline assignment: CDR1 MNHNS and CDR2 SASEGT.

The chain uses TRBV4-1 and TRBJ2-2; TRBD2 matches at 9 bases. Germline CDR1 is MGHRA and CDR2 is YSYEKL. V gave up 3 bases and J gave up 7 bases; unmatched junction bases: 6. The CDR3 consists of 15 residues. CDR3 nucleotide sequence: TGCGCCAGCAGCCATGTAGCGGGAGTGATCGGGGAGCTGTTTTTT. As protein: CASSHVAGVIGELFF.

This clone was observed a single time. This chain uses TRBV18 with TRBJ2-1; weak D call: TRBD2 (5 bases). Germline values: CDR1 KGHSH, CDR2 LQKENI. V was clipped by 1 base and J by 5 bases, with 9 bases between them. This CDR3 region has 14 residues. The CDR3 here is CASSPQLGNNEQFF. The CDR3 nucleotides are TGTGCCAGCTCACCACAACTAGGGAACAATGAGCAGTTCTTC.

The chain has TRBV9 and TRBJ2-3; TRBD2 matches 9 bases. V lost 4 bases, J lost 1 base, and 7 bases stayed unmatched. The CDR3 contains 16 residues. Germline V gives CDR1 SGDLS, CDR2 YYNGEE. The CDR3 coding sequence is TGTGCCAGCAGCTCGCGGGGGGGTAGCGGCACAGATACGCAGTATTTT. Its protein is CASSSRGGSGTDTQYF.

The chain carries TRBV28 and TRBJ1-1; 8 bases match TRBD1. J lost 4 bases, V lost 5 bases, and 6 bases had no gene match. This CDR3 contains 14 residues. Germline CDR1 and CDR2: MDHEN and SYDVKM. CDR3 DNA: TGTGCCAGCAGTATTTACACAGGGGGCACTGAAGCTTTCTTT. Amino acids: CASSIYTGGTEAFF.

The chain is built from TRBV19 and TRBJ1-4; 7 nucleotides align to TRBD1. CDR1 is LNHDA, CDR2 SQIVND, per germline (reference sequence). This CDR3 has 16 amino acids. V was clipped by 5 bases and J by 6 bases; unmatched bases: 12. CDR3 DNA sequence: TGTGCCAGTAGTCCCGCGCGAGACAGGGTGCATGAAAAACTGTTTTTT. This translates into CASSPARDRVHEKLFF.

The chain is built from TRBV2 and TRBJ1-6; D uncertain. The V end was cut by 2 bases, the J end by 8 bases, with 7 bases between. In germline, CDR1 is SNHLY, CDR2 FYNNEI. The CDR3 extends over 13 amino acids. CDR3 region: CASSERRDSPLHF. The CDR3, as DNA: TGTGCCAGCAGTGAAAGGCGGGATTCACCCCTCCACTTT.

The V and J genes are TRBV6-1 and TRBJ1-2, with D hard to call. V dropped 8 bases and J dropped 2 bases, with 12 bases sitting between them. The germline V gene encodes CDR1 MNHNS and CDR2 SASEGT. The CDR3 covers 13 residues. This chain's CDR3 is CASRVTENYGYTF. The CDR3 region has the DNA TGTGCCAGCCGAGTGACGGAGAACTATGGCTACACCTTC.

The rearrangement joins TRBV4-1 to TRBJ2-5; D is unclear. CDR1 and CDR2 (germline): MGHRA, YSYEKL. The CDR3 has 14 residues. The V end was cut by 0 bases, the J end by 7 bases, with 12 bases between. The CDR3 sequence: CASSQDPETGTQYF. CDR3 sequence (DNA): TGCGCCAGCAGCCAAGACCCAGAGACGGGGACCCAGTACTTC.

This clone was picked up a small number of times. The J gene is TRBJ2-3, the V gene TRBV9; the match to TRBD2 covers 11 bases. Germline V CDR1 and CDR2: SGDLS, YYNGEE. CDR3 length: 18 amino acids. The trim removed 0 bases at V and 3 bases at J, leaving 9 bases unmatched. The DNA of the CDR3 is TGTGCCAGCAGCGTAGGGCTAGCGGGAGGTGAGGGGACAGATACGCAGTATTTT. Translation gives CASSVGLAGGEGTDTQYF.

This clone was detected only once. The chain has TRBV7-2 and TRBJ2-1; 7 nucleotides match TRBD2. The CDR3 runs to 15 residues. The J segment lost 7 bases and the V segment lost 2 bases, leaving 8 bases of the junction unmatched. Germline CDR1 reads SGHTA; CDR2 reads FQGNSA. Here the CDR3 DNA reads TGTGCCAGCAGCTTAAGTGGGAGGGCCTGGAATGAGCAGTTCTTC. Translating it yields CASSLSGRAWNEQFF. Filled out from reference TRBV7-2 and TRBJ2-1, the complete variable domain reads GAGVSQSPSNKVTEKGKDVELRCDPISGHTALYWYRQSLGQGLEFLIYFQGNSAPDKSGLPSDRFSAERTGGSVSTLTIQRTQQEDSAVYLCASSLSGRAWNEQFFGPGTRLTVL.

The table lists this clone with a few counts. CDR3 in amino acids: CASSLAPSGGGLETQYF. The CDR3 DNA follows: TGTGCCAGCAGCTTAGCCCCAAGCGGGGGAGGGCTGGAGACCCAGTACTTC. The chain uses TRBV7-8 and TRBJ2-5, with 8 bases aligning to TRBD2. Germline loops: CDR1 SGHVS, CDR2 FQNEAQ. The CDR3 extends over 17 amino acids. The V gene end was trimmed by 0 bases and the J gene end by 5 bases; junction bases not matched to a gene: 11.

This chain's CDR3 is CASSLAGQGRETQYF. CDR3 DNA sequence: TGCGCCAGCAGCCTAGCCGGACAGGGGAGGGAGACCCAGTACTTC. The chain combines TRBV4-1 with TRBJ2-5; 9 bases agree with TRBD1. This CDR3 has 15 residues. Germline V gene sequence: CDR1 MGHRA, CDR2 YSYEKL. Trimming removed 4 bases from V and 5 bases from J; junction bases left unmatched: 8.

The rearrangement links TRBV4-2 to TRBJ2-1; the D gene is possibly TRBD1 (6 bases). Deletions cut 4 bases from V and 10 bases from J, with 23 bases between. The CDR3 runs 16 residues. Germline V gene data show CDR1 as LGHNA and CDR2 as YNFKEQ. CDR3 loop: CASSRDMRDRGREQFF. CDR3 bases: TGTGCCAGCAGCCGGGACATGAGGGATCGGGGCAGGGAGCAGTTCTTC.

The chain recombines TRBV28 with TRBJ2-3; 7 bases align to TRBD1. Germline lookup yields CDR1 MDHEN and CDR2 SYDVKM. V lost 4 bases, J lost 7 bases, and 11 bases stayed unmatched. The CDR3 is made up of 15 amino acids. The CDR3 sequence: CASSSSTGPVHTQYF. In DNA, the CDR3 is TGTGCCAGCAGTTCCTCGACAGGGCCGGTCCATACGCAGTATTTT.

The chain couples TRBV6-6 to TRBJ1-1; the D gene is possibly TRBD1 (6 bases). The germline V and J ends were trimmed by 7 bases and 1 base, with 19 bases remaining between them. Germline V gene lookup returns CDR1 MNHNY and CDR2 SVGAGI (reference sequence). The CDR3 sequence is 16 residues long. For the CDR3, the DNA is TGTGCCAGCAACTACCGCGGGGGCCCGGGGAACACTGAAGCTTTCTTT. This codes for CASNYRGGPGNTEAFF.

The rearrangement uses TRBV11-2 and TRBJ2-2; 10 positions agree with TRBD1. The germline V gene has CDR1 SGHAT and CDR2 FQNNGV. The ends lost 5 bases at V and 5 bases at J; junction bases unmatched: 5. The CDR3 is 15 residues long. In nucleotides, the CDR3 is TGTGCCAGCAGCCCCGGGACAGGGGTTACCGGGGAGCTGTTTTTT. Translated: CASSPGTGVTGELFF.

This clone appeared once. The CDR3 DNA is TGCGCCAGCAGCCAGCAATTCAACAGGGTTGGGGTGAAGTTCCACACTGAAGCTTTCTTT. Its translation is CASSQQFNRVGVKFHTEAFF. The rearrangement links TRBV4-1 to TRBJ1-1; weak D call: TRBD1 (6 bases). V was cut by 3 bases and J by 3 bases, with 29 bases left in between. The CDR3 has 20 residues. Germline CDR1 and CDR2: MGHRA and YSYEKL.

Only one count was recorded for this clone. J is TRBJ2-3 and V is TRBV7-9; D is undetermined. The CDR3 is made up of 15 amino acids. The V gene's germline CDR1 is SEHNR and CDR2 FQNEAQ (reference sequence). Trimming stripped 4 bases from V and 0 bases from J, with 11 bases between. CDR3 region: CASSSSSVSTDTQYF. The DNA for the CDR3 is TGTGCCAGCAGCTCGTCGTCAGTGAGCACAGATACGCAGTATTTT.

The V gene is TRBV5-6, the J gene TRBJ1-4; D uncertain. This CDR3 contains 15 residues. Germline assignment: CDR1 SGHDT and CDR2 YYEEEE. V was shortened by 1 base and J by 3 bases, with 10 bases between the two germline ends. This CDR3 reads CASSLRVIANEKLFF. The CDR3 DNA reads TGTGCCAGCAGCTTGCGGGTCATAGCTAATGAAAAACTGTTTTTT. Drawing the rest from reference TRBV5-6 and TRBJ1-4, the complete variable domain is DAGVTQSPTHLIKTRGQQVTLRCSPKSGHDTVSWYQQALGQGPQFIFQYYEEEERQRGNFPDRFSGHQFPNYSSELNVNALLLGDSALYLCASSLRVIANEKLFFGSGTQLSVL.

The chain carries TRBV9 and TRBJ2-1; 8 bases are a match to TRBD2. CDR1 and CDR2 (germline): SGDLS, YYNGEE. With 0 bases clipped from V and 8 bases from J, the junction kept 4 bases outside the gene matches. The CDR3 is 14 amino acids. The CDR3 region has the DNA TGTGCCAGCAGCGTAGAATCGGGAGGGGATGAGCAGTTCTTC. This translates into CASSVESGGDEQFF.

V and J are TRBV28 and TRBJ1-2; a weak D match, TRBD1 (5 bases). Germline CDR1 MDHEN, CDR2 SYDVKM. V shed 6 bases and J shed 6 bases, with 17 bases lying between them. The CDR3 totals 14 residues. CDR3 sequence reads: CASRTPRVFNGYTF. The CDR3 bases are TGTGCCAGCAGAACCCCCAGGGTTTTCAATGGCTACACCTTC.

The chain recombines TRBV11-3 with TRBJ2-7; D is perhaps TRBD1 (6 bases). Germline CDR1 reads SGHNT; CDR2 reads YENEEA. This CDR3 has 11 amino acids. V lost 4 bases to trimming and J lost 7 bases, with 8 bases between them. CDR3 region: CASSSTGEQYF. The DNA for the CDR3 is TGTGCCAGCAGCTCCACAGGGGAGCAGTACTTC.

The table lists this clone with a few counts. The rearrangement links TRBV5-6 to TRBJ1-5, with D possibly TRBD1 on 6 matching bases. There are 15 residues in the CDR3. Deletions cut 2 bases from V and 6 bases from J, with 15 bases between. Germline assignment: CDR1 SGHDT and CDR2 YYEEEE. CDR3 in amino acids: CASSFRDKGFQPQHF. In DNA, the CDR3 is TGTGCCAGCAGCTTCCGGGACAAAGGATTTCAGCCCCAGCATTTT. The whole variable domain, remainder taken from reference TRBV5-6 and TRBJ1-5, is DAGVTQSPTHLIKTRGQQVTLRCSPKSGHDTVSWYQQALGQGPQFIFQYYEEEERQRGNFPDRFSGHQFPNYSSELNVNALLLGDSALYLCASSFRDKGFQPQHFGDGTRLSIL.